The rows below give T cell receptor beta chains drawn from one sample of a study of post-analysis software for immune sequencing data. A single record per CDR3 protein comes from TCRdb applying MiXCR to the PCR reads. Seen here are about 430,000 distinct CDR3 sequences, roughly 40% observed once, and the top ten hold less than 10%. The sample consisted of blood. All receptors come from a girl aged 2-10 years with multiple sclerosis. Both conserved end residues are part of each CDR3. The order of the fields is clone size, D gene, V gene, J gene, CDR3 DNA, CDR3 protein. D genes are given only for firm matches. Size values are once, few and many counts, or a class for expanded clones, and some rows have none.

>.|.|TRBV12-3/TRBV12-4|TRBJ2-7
TGTGCCAGCAGTCTTCTCGACCGAGACGAGCAGTACTTC
CASSLLDRDEQYF
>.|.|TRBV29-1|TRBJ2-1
TGCAGCGTTGAAATTCGGGAGAGAGTGAAGTTCTTC
CSVEIRERVKFF
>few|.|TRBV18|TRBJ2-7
TGTGCCAGCTCACCTTTTGACAGCGTCTACGAGCAGTACTTC
CASSPFDSVYEQYF
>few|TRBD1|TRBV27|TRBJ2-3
TGTGCCAGCAGTTTACGAAGCAGGGGGGATACGCAGTATTTT
CASSLRSRGDTQYF
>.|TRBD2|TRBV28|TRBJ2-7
TGTGCCTCTATAGGGCGGGAGAAGGACGAGCAGTACTTC
CASIGREKDEQYF
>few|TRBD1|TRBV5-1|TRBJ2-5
TGCGCCAGCAGCTTGGGATCGACAGGGAAAGAGCAGTACTTC
CASSLGSTGKEQYF
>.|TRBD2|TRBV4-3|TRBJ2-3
TGCGCCAGCAGCCAAGAGTTCGGTAGCGGGGGGACAGATACGCAGTATTTT
CASSQEFGSGGTDTQYF
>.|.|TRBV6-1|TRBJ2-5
TGTGCCAGCAGTGTATCCAGGGGCAGTGAGACCCAGTACTTC
CASSVSRGSETQYF
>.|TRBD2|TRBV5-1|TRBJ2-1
TGCGCCAGCAGCTTGGAACAGGCGGGGGATGAGCAGTTCTTC
CASSLEQAGDEQFF
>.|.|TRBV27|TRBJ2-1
TGTGCCAGCGGAACAACCCGCTCCTACAATGAGCAGTTCTTC
CASGTTRSYNEQFF
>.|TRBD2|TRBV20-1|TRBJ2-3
TGCAGTGCTACCTTAGCGGGAGGGCCCGTCCTGGGCACGCAGTATTTT
CSATLAGGPVLGTQYF
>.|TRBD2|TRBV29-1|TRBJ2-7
TGCAGCGTTGAAGATCCAATTCGGGCTAGCGGGAGGGCCAGGTACGAGCAGTACTTC
CSVEDPIRASGRARYEQYF
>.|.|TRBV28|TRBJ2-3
TGTGCCAGCAGTTTCCCGGGGTCCCCCACAGATACGCAGTATTTT
CASSFPGSPTDTQYF
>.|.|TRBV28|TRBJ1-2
TGTGCCAGCAGTTTCGGGCCCGGCGGCTATGGCTACACCTTC
CASSFGPGGYGYTF
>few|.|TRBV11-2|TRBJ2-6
TGTGCCAGCAGCTTAGATTGGAGCTCTGGGGCCAACGTCCTGACTTTC
CASSLDWSSGANVLTF
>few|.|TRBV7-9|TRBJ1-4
TGTGCCAGCAGCTTACAGACTGAGGATGAAAAACTGTTTTTT
CASSLQTEDEKLFF
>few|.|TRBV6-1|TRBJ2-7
TGTGCCAGCAGACCCGTTCCCGGGAAGGGTCGCCCCAGCTCCTACGAGCAGTACTTC
CASRPVPGKGRPSSYEQYF
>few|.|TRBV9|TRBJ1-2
TGTGCCAGCAGCGTAGCTCACCCAGGTGGCTATGGCTACACCTTC
CASSVAHPGGYGYTF
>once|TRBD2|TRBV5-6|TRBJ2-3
TGCGCCAGCAGCCCGAGACTAGCGGGGGGGAACACAGATACGCAGTATTTT
CASSPRLAGGNTDTQYF
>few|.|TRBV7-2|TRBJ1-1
TGTGCCAGCAGCTTTAATGCGGTACGGGCCACCGAAGCTTTCTTT
CASSFNAVRATEAFF
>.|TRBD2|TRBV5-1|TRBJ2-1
TGCGCCGGCAGACATAGCGGGGGGAGCTACAATGAGCAGTTCTTC
CAGRHSGGSYNEQFF
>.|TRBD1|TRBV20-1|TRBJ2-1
TGCAGTGCTAACCGGGACAGGGGGCGCGAGCAGTTCTTC
CSANRDRGREQFF
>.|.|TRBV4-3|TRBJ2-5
TGCGCCAGCAGCCAAGATAGCTACAATGAGCAGTACTTC
CASSQDSYNEQYF
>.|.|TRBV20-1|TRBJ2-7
TGCAGTGCTAGAGATCCGGAGGGGGCGGGCTACGAGCAGTACTTC
CSARDPEGAGYEQYF
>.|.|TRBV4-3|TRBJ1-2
TGCGCCAGCAGCCAAGTCCTCGGATACTATGGCTACACCTTC
CASSQVLGYYGYTF
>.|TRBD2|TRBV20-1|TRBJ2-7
TGCAGTGCTTCGGGACTAGCGGGAGGCTCCTACGAGCAGTACTTC
CSASGLAGGSYEQYF
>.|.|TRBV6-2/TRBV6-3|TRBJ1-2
TGTGCCAGCAGTTACTCCCGCGGAGGCTACACCTTC
CASSYSRGGYTF
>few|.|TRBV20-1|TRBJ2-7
TGCAGTGCTAGCCGCGGGACGACCGATTACGAGCAGTACTTC
CSASRGTTDYEQYF
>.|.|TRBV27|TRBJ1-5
TGTGCCAGCAGTTCCCGTTCCGGGACATACTATCAGCCCCAGCATTTT
CASSSRSGTYYQPQHF
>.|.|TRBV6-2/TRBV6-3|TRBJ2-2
TGTGCCAGCAGTTGGAAACCCGGGGAGCTGTTTTTT
CASSWKPGELFF
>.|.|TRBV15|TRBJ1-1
TGTGCCACCAGCAGGGCACCGGGGCGCGCTGAAGCTTTCTTT
CATSRAPGRAEAFF
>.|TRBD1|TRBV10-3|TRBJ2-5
TGTGCCATCAGTCTGGGACAGCGAGAGACCCAGTACTTC
CAISLGQRETQYF
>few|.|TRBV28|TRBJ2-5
TGTGCCAGCAGAGGGGCAAAATGGGAGACCCAGTACTTC
CASRGAKWETQYF
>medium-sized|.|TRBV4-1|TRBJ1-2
TGCGCCAGCAGCCACGCTCTCGATAACTATGGCTACACCTTC
CASSHALDNYGYTF
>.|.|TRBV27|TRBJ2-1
TGTGCCAGCAGTTTAAACCCTCGCATGTGGGGCAATGAGCAGTTCTTC
CASSLNPRMWGNEQFF
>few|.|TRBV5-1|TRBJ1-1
TGCGCCAGCAGCATCAACAGCCACAACACTGAAGCTTTCTTT
CASSINSHNTEAFF
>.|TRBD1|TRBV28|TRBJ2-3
TGTGCCAGCAGTGCCGGGGACAGTAGCACAGATACGCAGTATTTT
CASSAGDSSTDTQYF
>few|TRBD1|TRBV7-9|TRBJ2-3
TGTGCCAGCAGCCGACGGGACAGGGGCTTCGGAAGCACAGATACGCAGTATTTT
CASSRRDRGFGSTDTQYF
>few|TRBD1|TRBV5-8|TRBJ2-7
TGTGCCAGCAGCTTGCTACAGGGGAGTAGAAACTACTACGAGCAGTACTTC
CASSLLQGSRNYYEQYF
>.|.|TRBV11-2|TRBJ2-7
TGTGCCAGCAGCTTAGATTGGGGTTTTTCCTACGAGCAGTACTTC
CASSLDWGFSYEQYF
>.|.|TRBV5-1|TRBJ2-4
TGCGCCAGCAGCTTAGAAGGGATTAAGGACATTCAGTACTTC
CASSLEGIKDIQYF
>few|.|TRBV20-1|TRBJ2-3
TGCAGTGCTAGAGATGGCTGGGGGGCAGATACGCAGTATTTT
CSARDGWGADTQYF
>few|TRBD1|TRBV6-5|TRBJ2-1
TGTGCCAGCAGAAGGGACAGGGGACACTACAATGAGCAGTTCTTC
CASRRDRGHYNEQFF
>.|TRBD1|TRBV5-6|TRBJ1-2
TGTGCCAGCAGCGGGCCGGACAGGGTCTATGGCTACACCTTC
CASSGPDRVYGYTF
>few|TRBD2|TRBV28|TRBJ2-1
TGTGCCAGCACTGACCTAGCGGGAGGTACCTACAATGAGCAGTTCTTC
CASTDLAGGTYNEQFF
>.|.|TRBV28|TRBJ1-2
TGTGCCAGCAGTTTGTCAGCTTATGGCTACACCTTC
CASSLSAYGYTF
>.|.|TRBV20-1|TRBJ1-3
TGCAGTGCTTTTAGGCGTTACTCTGGAAACACCATATATTTT
CSAFRRYSGNTIYF